This is a list of T cell receptor beta chains from one sample in a study of neurological immune-mediated disorders. MiXCR, run by TCRdb on the 5' RACE reads, gives a single entry per CDR3 protein. The table has 35,000 to 50,000 distinct CDR3 sequences, more than 12% seen once. Sequencing was done on a sample of CD4+ T cells from blood. The origin of the receptors is a woman aged 55-70 years with HTLV-1-associated myelopathy (HAM/TSP). Both conserved end residues are part of each CDR3. A D gene is named only where the DNA matches it firmly. Size is omitted from some rows. Given values are once, few, many or a class for expanded clones.

TGTGCCTCGTCCCCGTCCGGGAGAAATGAAAAACTGTTTTTT	CASSPSGRNEKLFF	TRBV10-3	many	TRBJ1-4	NA
TGTGCCAGCAGCCAAGATACGGGGGGGACCTACGAGCAGTACTTC	CASSQDTGGTYEQYF	TRBV3-1	NA	TRBJ2-7	TRBD2
TGTGCCAGCAGCTTAGAGAGGGATACGCAGTATTTT	CASSLERDTQYF	TRBV13	many	TRBJ2-3	NA
TGTGCCAGCAGCTTAACAGGCAGGGGAGCCGGGGAGCTGTTTTTT	CASSLTGRGAGELFF	TRBV11-2	many	TRBJ2-2	NA
TGTGCCAGCAGCATGACTAGCGGGCAAGAGACCCAGTACTTC	CASSMTSGQETQYF	TRBV6-5	many	TRBJ2-5	TRBD2
TGTGCCAGCAGTACCGGACAGAACACCGGGGAGCTGTTTTTT	CASSTGQNTGELFF	TRBV25-1	many	TRBJ2-2	NA
TGTGCCAGCAGCGCCGGAGGTGGCTACACCTTC	CASSAGGGYTF	TRBV3-1	many	TRBJ1-2	NA
TGCAGTGCGGGTAGCGGAGGCGAGCAGTACTTC	CSAGSGGEQYF	TRBV20-1	NA	TRBJ2-7	NA
TGCGCCAGCAGCCAAGTGATAAGTTCGGCAGTTCACAATGAGCAGTTCTTC	CASSQVISSAVHNEQFF	TRBV4-1	many	TRBJ2-1	NA
TGTGCCAGCCATTTGCAGGGGGTGGACACTGAAGCTTTCTTT	CASHLQGVDTEAFF	TRBV5-6	many	TRBJ1-1	TRBD1
TGCAGTGCTCAGCAAGGGGGCTACGGGGACGAGCAGTACTTC	CSAQQGGYGDEQYF	TRBV20-1	many	TRBJ2-7	TRBD1
TGTGCCAGCCGTGGGGTACAGGCGATCACCGGGGAGCTGTTTTTT	CASRGVQAITGELFF	TRBV7-9	many	TRBJ2-2	NA
TGCAGTGCTAGAGCCGTAGGACTAGCGGGGGATTTATCCTCCCTCTCCTACGAGCAGTACTTC	CSARAVGLAGDLSSLSYEQYF	TRBV20-1	many	TRBJ2-7	TRBD2
TGCAGTGCCGACGGACAGGGGAGGAACGAGCAGTACTTC	CSADGQGRNEQYF	TRBV20-1	medium-sized	TRBJ2-7	TRBD1
TGCGCCAGCAGCTTGCGGCAAGCAACTAATGAAAAACTGTTTTTT	CASSLRQATNEKLFF	TRBV5-1	many	TRBJ1-4	NA
TGCAGTGCTAGGCTTGTAGGGGCCCCCCAAGAAGCTTTCTTT	CSARLVGAPQEAFF	TRBV20-1	many	TRBJ1-1	NA
TGCAGTGCTAGAAGTCAGGGGAAGGGGACAGATACGCAGTATTTT	CSARSQGKGTDTQYF	TRBV20-1	medium-sized	TRBJ2-3	NA
TGTGCCACCAGCAGAGCTGGGGAATACAATGAGCAGTTCTTC	CATSRAGEYNEQFF	TRBV15	many	TRBJ2-1	NA
TGTGCCAGCAGTCCCCAGGGGGGACAGGATGGCTACACCTTC	CASSPQGGQDGYTF	TRBV6-5	many	TRBJ1-2	TRBD1
TGCGGTGCTAGAGTTACCTTCTTCCAACTAGCGGGGGACGTTTTAGCCAAAAACATTCAGTACTTC	CGARVTFFQLAGDVLAKNIQYF	TRBV20-1	many	TRBJ2-4	TRBD2
TGTGCCAGCAGCTTGGCGGGCGCCCCCGCAGATACGCAGTATTTT	CASSLAGAPADTQYF	TRBV7-3	many	TRBJ2-3	NA
TGCAGTGCTAGAGTCCCAGGGCAAGAGACCCAGTACTTC	CSARVPGQETQYF	TRBV20-1	many	TRBJ2-5	NA
TGTGCCAGCAGTTACTCGATAGGTCCGACCGGGGAGCTGTTTTTT	CASSYSIGPTGELFF	TRBV6-5	many	TRBJ2-2	NA
TGTGCCAGCAGTCGGGACGGAAAATACTCTGGAAACACCATATATTTT	CASSRDGKYSGNTIYF	TRBV6-5	many	TRBJ1-3	NA
TGCGCCAGCAGCTCAAGGGTAGGGCCAACCTACGAGCAGTACTTC	CASSSRVGPTYEQYF	TRBV5-1	many	TRBJ2-7	NA
TGTGCCAGCAGTAGTCCGGGACTGGAAAGCTATGAGCAGTTCTTC	CASSSPGLESYEQFF	TRBV28	medium-sized	TRBJ2-1	NA
TGTGCCAGCAGTTTAGCCCACCGGGGGACTAGCGGTACAGATACGCAGTATTTT	CASSLAHRGTSGTDTQYF	TRBV27	many	TRBJ2-3	TRBD2
TGTGCCAGCAGCCCTAACCTCCAAGAGACCCAGTACTTC	CASSPNLQETQYF	TRBV2	many	TRBJ2-5	NA
TGCAGCGTTGTCTGGGTAGAGGCCAGCTCCTACAATGAGCAGTTCTTC	CSVVWVEASSYNEQFF	TRBV29-1	many	TRBJ2-1	NA
TGTGCCAGCAGTTACATGGGATCGAATGCTGAAGCTTTCTTT	CASSYMGSNAEAFF	TRBV12-3/TRBV12-4	many	TRBJ1-1	NA
TGCGCCAGCAGCCAAACCGGGACAGGGGCTGATACGCAGTATTTT	CASSQTGTGADTQYF	TRBV4-1	few	TRBJ2-3	TRBD1
TGTGCCATCAGTTCCGGGACTCCCAGCACAGATACGCAGTATTTT	CAISSGTPSTDTQYF	TRBV10-3	many	TRBJ2-3	NA
TGCAGTGCTAGAGATCGGTCGGAGGCTGAAGCTTTCTTT	CSARDRSEAEAFF	TRBV20-1	many	TRBJ1-1	NA
TGTGCCAGCAGTTTATCAAGGGTGGCGGAGCCCCAGCATTTT	CASSLSRVAEPQHF	TRBV12-3/TRBV12-4	many	TRBJ1-5	NA
TGTGCCAGCAGCTTGATGCGGGGAGAGCAGTACTTC	CASSLMRGEQYF	TRBV5-6	many	TRBJ2-7	NA
TGCAGTGCTATCAGGGGCGCTGGATGGAATCAGCCCCAGCATTTT	CSAIRGAGWNQPQHF	TRBV20-1	many	TRBJ1-5	NA
TGTGCCAGCATTCCATCCAGGGATTGGAGCACTGAAGCTTTCTTT	CASIPSRDWSTEAFF	TRBV6-5	many	TRBJ1-1	NA
TGTGCCAGCAGCTGGACAGGGACCTCCTACGAGCAGTACTTC	CASSWTGTSYEQYF	TRBV7-9	many	TRBJ2-7	TRBD1
TGCGCCAGCAAGGTAGAGTTCGCAGATACGCAGTATTTT	CASKVEFADTQYF	TRBV5-1	NA	TRBJ2-3	NA
TGTGCCAGCAGCTTAGGCTGGGCTGGGGCCAACGTCCTGACTTTC	CASSLGWAGANVLTF	TRBV7-9	many	TRBJ2-6	NA
TGTGCCAGCAGCTTTCAGGCTGGGTTGTCTGAAGCTTTCTTT	CASSFQAGLSEAFF	TRBV7-9	many	TRBJ1-1	NA
TGCGCCAGCAGCTTGCTACCGGGACAGGGGGCCTGGGAGCAGTACTTC	CASSLLPGQGAWEQYF	TRBV5-1	many	TRBJ2-7	TRBD1
TGTGCCACCAGCAGAGACAGGGGACTTTTCTACGAGCAGTACTTC	CATSRDRGLFYEQYF	TRBV15	many	TRBJ2-7	NA
TGTGCCAGCAGCCAAGAGTGGGGAAACTATGGCTACACCTTC	CASSQEWGNYGYTF	TRBV14	many	TRBJ1-2	NA
TGCAGTGCTAGAGTAATCGGATTGCTCTACGAGCAGTACTTC	CSARVIGLLYEQYF	TRBV20-1	many	TRBJ2-7	NA
TGTGCCAGCACCTTCTCATCAGATACGCAGTATTTT	CASTFSSDTQYF	TRBV12-3/TRBV12-4	many	TRBJ2-3	NA
TGTGCCATCAGTGAGTCTAGCAATCATCCCCAGCATTTT	CAISESSNHPQHF	TRBV10-3	NA	TRBJ1-5	NA
TGCGCCAGCAGCTGGGGGGCGCCGGGGCAGCCCCAGCATTTT	CASSWGAPGQPQHF	TRBV5-1	many	TRBJ1-5	NA
TGTGCCAGCAGTGAACCATATAGGACCGAGCAGTACTTC	CASSEPYRTEQYF	TRBV6-2/TRBV6-3	many	TRBJ2-7	NA
TGTGCCTGGCAACTAGCGGTGGCACAAGAGACCCAGTACTTC	CAWQLAVAQETQYF	TRBV30	many	TRBJ2-5	TRBD2
TGTGCCAGCAGCTTTGGACAGGCAACTGACTACGAGCAGTACTTC	CASSFGQATDYEQYF	TRBV7-2	NA	TRBJ2-7	TRBD1
TGTGCCAGCAGCTTAGGGACTAGCGGGGGGGCGGATACGCAGTATTTT	CASSLGTSGGADTQYF	TRBV7-2	few	TRBJ2-3	TRBD2
TGTGCTAGCAGCTCGGGGACAGGGACATCCTACGAGCAGTACTTC	CASSSGTGTSYEQYF	TRBV7-7	NA	TRBJ2-7	TRBD1
TGCGCCAGCAGCTTTATAGGTTTGAAGCTAGCGGGGGGGCTCAATAACAATGAGCAGTTCTTC	CASSFIGLKLAGGLNNNEQFF	TRBV5-1	many	TRBJ2-1	TRBD2
TGTGCCAGCAGCCGTCGACACCCTTCCACAGATACGCAGTATTTT	CASSRRHPSTDTQYF	TRBV12-3/TRBV12-4	many	TRBJ2-3	NA
TGTGCCAGCAGCCCTCGCCAGCGGGGGACCAGGGAACACAGGGAGCTGTTTTTT	CASSPRQRGTREHRELFF	TRBV7-9	NA	TRBJ2-2	TRBD2
TGCGCCAGCAGCTTGGAACAGGGCAGAGGCTACACCTTC	CASSLEQGRGYTF	TRBV5-1	many	TRBJ1-2	NA